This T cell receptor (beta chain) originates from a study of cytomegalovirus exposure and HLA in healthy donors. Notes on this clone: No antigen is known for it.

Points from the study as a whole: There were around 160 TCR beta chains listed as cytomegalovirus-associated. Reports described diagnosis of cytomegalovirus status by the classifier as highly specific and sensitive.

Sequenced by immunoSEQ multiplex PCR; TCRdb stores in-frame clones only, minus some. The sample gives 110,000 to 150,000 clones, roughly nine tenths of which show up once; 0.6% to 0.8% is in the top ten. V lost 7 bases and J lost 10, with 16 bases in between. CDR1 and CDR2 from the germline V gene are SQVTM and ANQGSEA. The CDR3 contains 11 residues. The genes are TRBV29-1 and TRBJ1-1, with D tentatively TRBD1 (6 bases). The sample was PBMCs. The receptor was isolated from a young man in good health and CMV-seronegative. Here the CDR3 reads CSGSKEGGAFF. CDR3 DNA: TGCAGCGGGTCAAAAGAAGGGGGAGCTTTCTTT. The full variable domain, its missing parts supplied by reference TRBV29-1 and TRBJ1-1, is SAVISQKPSRDICQRGTSLTIQCQVDSQVTMMFWYRQQPGQSLTLIATANQGSEATYESGFVIDKFPISRPNLTFSTLTVSNMSPEDSSIYLCSGSKEGGAFFGQGTRLTVV.